The rows below give T cell receptor beta chains drawn from one sample of a study of CD8+ T cells in alopecia areata. Profiled with immunoSEQ multiplex PCR; TCRdb holds only in-frame clones, not every one. The sample has over 150,000 clones, about 63% seen once. Sequenced here: CD4+ T cells sorted from blood, sampled at week 0. The receptors derive from a human donor with alopecia areata. Each CDR3 is given with its conserved first and last residue. Clone size, where shown, is once, few, many, or a class for clones that have expanded.

V,J,size,CDR3
TRBV29-1,TRBJ2-1,.,CSVGLANYNEQFF
TRBV5-1,TRBJ2-3,.,CASSLATDTQYF
TRBV2,TRBJ2-7,.,CASNTGTGNYEQYF
TRBV29-1,TRBJ2-4,.,CSVVGRTKTENIQYF
TRBV6-5,TRBJ1-2,.,CASSTTGSDGYTF
TRBV29-1,TRBJ2-1,.,CSVDNINSDNEQFF
TRBV27,TRBJ1-1,.,CASSLGGAGWMNTEAFF
TRBV30,TRBJ1-2,.,CAWGQGSRNYGYTF
TRBV5-6,TRBJ1-2,.,CASSLPGTAGYTF
TRBV14,TRBJ1-6,.,CASSHTWDSPLHF
TRBV29-1,TRBJ2-7,few,CSVEDRGKYEQYF
TRBV15,TRBJ2-2,.,CATSKVNLNTGELFF
TRBV2,TRBJ2-3,many,CASSEARGTSTDTQYF
TRBV29-1,TRBJ2-1,few,CSAEPSGPYNEQFF
TRBV29-1,TRBJ1-1,.,CSGNRGRNTEAFF
TRBV29-1,TRBJ2-5,.,CSGQGSPGETQYF
TRBV7-9,TRBJ1-2,.,CASSLADAARQGYTF
TRBV7-2,TRBJ1-5,.,CASSLWGTDSNQPQHF
TRBV6-6,TRBJ2-1,.,CASSYGSGSYNEQFF
TRBV30,TRBJ2-6,few,CAWSPHSSGANVLTF
TRBV7-7,TRBJ2-5,once,CASSLRAGGRETQYF
TRBV6-5,TRBJ1-5,.,CASSYSNSNQPQHF
TRBV4-1,TRBJ2-7,.,CASSQSPGGKDEQYF
TRBV7-3,TRBJ2-5,medium-sized,CASSSDRGETQYF
TRBV29-1,TRBJ2-3,.,CSVDSSSDTQYF
TRBV6-5,TRBJ2-7,.,CASSQNSYEQYF
TRBV11-2,TRBJ2-7,few,CASSLTSGSSYEQYF
TRBV29-1,TRBJ2-3,many,CSVDLWLSLPPGSTQYF
TRBV30,TRBJ2-7,.,CAWSLGQNQYEQYF
TRBV30,TRBJ1-2,once,CAWSYRDASSGYTF
TRBV27,TRBJ2-2,.,CASSTGTGFGGELFF
TRBV2,TRBJ2-2,many,CASSSLPGQGSGELFF
TRBV29-1,TRBJ1-2,once,CSVKVTGGNGYTF
TRBV2,TRBJ1-1,.,CASSEEGSATFF
TRBV15,TRBJ2-1,.,CATSSTPSGRDNEQFF
TRBV7-3,TRBJ1-1,few,CASSRREAGPNTEAFF
TRBV29-1,TRBJ2-3,.,CSVEVGNTQYF
TRBV5-1,TRBJ2-1,.,CASSLDTSGVNEQFF
TRBV15,TRBJ2-7,few,CATSLGITYEQYF
TRBV25-1,TRBJ1-1,.,CASTQGQQTEAFF
TRBV9,TRBJ2-1,.,CASSSRDSVNEQFF
TRBV6-5,TRBJ1-6,.,CASSYLNSPLHF